This entry concerns a single TCR beta chain. Its specificity is unknown. Using its own MiXCR run on the RACE reads, TCRdb lists one record per CDR3 protein. The sample yields around 150,000 distinct CDR3 sequences, roughly 26% seen once. Time point described: patch test 3, about 24 weeks after DPC sensitization. Treatment described: therapeutic diphenylcyclopropenone sensitization with weekly scalp DPC. This sample stems from a study of human T cells and chemical hapten exposure. Study-level points and caveats: Patch test score tracked positively with PT1 expanded TCR counts. Donors had alopecia, so their immune response may differ from healthy people's.

This CDR3 region has 16 residues. CDR1 is MNHEY and CDR2 is SVGEGT in the germline V gene. V shed 6 bases and J 5 bases; nucleotides not matched to a gene: 15. This sequence originates from a young woman with alopecia areata. Some clones in this sample may be carry-over from other donors' samples. The specimen comprised whole blood, sampled in connection with sensitization to the hapten diphenylcyclopropenone (DPC). The chain links TRBV6-2 or TRBV6-3 to TRBJ2-5, with 7 bases matching TRBD2. The CDR3, as DNA: TGTGCCAGCAGCACTCCCCGACTAGCACCAGCCGAGACCCAGTACTTC. Translating gives CASSTPRLAPAETQYF.